A single sample is the source of the 27 T cell receptor beta chains below, sequenced in a study of T cells in Graves' hyperthyroidism and ophthalmopathy. RNA transcripts gave rise to amplified TCR beta CDR3 regions. When the TCR CDR3 underwent first-round RT-PCR, the HTBI primer set was used. TCRdb re-derived calls from the multiplex PCR reads in MiXCR, one entry per CDR3 protein. The data contain about 320,000 distinct CDR3 sequences, about 15% of them singletons. The specimen was blood. The receptors shown here come from a man younger than 40 with Graves' hyperthyroidism.

The chain links TRBV30 to TRBJ2-1; 14 bases are shared with TRBD2. The germline V gene encodes CDR1 GTSNPN and CDR2 SVGIG (reference sequence). CDR3 length equals 17 residues. V dropped 2 bases and J dropped 0; count of bases not matched to a gene: 3. CDR3 loop: CAWSPGLAGDSYNEQFF. CDR3 nucleotides: TGTGCCTGGAGTCCGGGACTAGCGGGAGACTCCTACAATGAGCAGTTCTTC.

In its sample, this clonotype was seen many times. This chain joins TRBV12-3 or TRBV12-4 and TRBJ2-7; D unclear. The CDR3 runs 12 residues. The germline V and J ends were trimmed by 6 bases and 7 bases, with 13 bases remaining between them. CDR3 loop: CASSRRFGEQYF. In DNA, the CDR3 is TGTGCCAGCAGCCGACGTTTTGGGGAGCAGTACTTC.

In its sample, this clonotype was seen a few times. This chain connects TRBV5-1 to TRBJ2-7, with TRBD2 matching 12 bases. The V gene's germline CDR1 is SGHRS and CDR2 YFSETQ. With V trimmed by 5 bases and J by 6 bases, 9 bases remained unmatched. This CDR3 region has 15 residues. CDR3 loop: CASSPKTSGSGEQYF. The CDR3 region has the DNA TGCGCCAGCAGTCCCAAGACTAGCGGGAGTGGCGAGCAGTACTTC.

V gene TRBV12-3 or TRBV12-4 combines with J gene TRBJ2-2; the match to TRBD2 covers 12 bases. This CDR3 is 14 amino acids long. The ends lost 10 bases at V and 6 bases at J; junction bases unmatched: 6. The CDR3 spells CATSSGRAPGELFF. CDR3 DNA sequence: TGTGCCACCTCTAGCGGGAGGGCCCCCGGGGAGCTGTTTTTT.

This clonotype was counted many times. The chain couples TRBV10-3 to TRBJ1-1, with TRBD1 identical over 7 bases. The trim removed 3 bases at V and 4 bases at J, leaving 8 bases unmatched. This CDR3 is built from 15 residues. Germline-derived CDR1 and CDR2 are ENHRY and SYGVKD. The CDR3 coding sequence is TGTGCCATCAGTGACCCGGACAGGACGAGCACTGAAGCTTTCTTT. This codes for CAISDPDRTSTEAFF.

This clonotype was found many times. The chain links TRBV6-6 to TRBJ2-7, with D possibly matching TRBD2 (5 bases). CDR1 is MNHNY, CDR2 SVGAGI, per germline (reference sequence). The CDR3 sequence is 15 residues long. V was clipped by 0 bases and J by 6 bases, with 15 bases between them. This CDR3 is CASSYSAAGGPEQYF. The CDR3 nucleotides read TGTGCCAGCAGTTACTCCGCGGCGGGCGGTCCCGAGCAGTACTTC.

This clonotype occurred many times. This chain joins TRBV12-5 and TRBJ1-1, with D hard to call. CDR1 and CDR2 (germline): LGHNT, FRNRAP. The CDR3 length is 12 residues. Trimming took 7 bases from V and 1 from J, leaving 7 bases between them. The CDR3 nucleotides are TGTGCTAGTGCTTGGGGGAACACTGAAGCTTTCTTT. Translation: CASAWGNTEAFF.

The genes are TRBV7-3 and TRBJ2-3; TRBD1 agrees at 7 bases. The J segment lost 4 bases and the V segment lost 5 bases, leaving 6 bases of the junction unmatched. CDR3 length: 14 amino acids. Looked up from germline, CDR1 is SGHTA and CDR2 is FQGTGA. The CDR3 region has the DNA TGTGCCAGCAGCCTCTTACAGGGGTCAGATACGCAGTATTTT. This gives the protein CASSLLQGSDTQYF. Looking up the rest from reference TRBV7-3 and TRBJ2-3 gives the full variable domain: GAGVSQTPSNKVTEKGKYVELRCDPISGHTALYWYRQSLGQGPEFLIYFQGTGAADDSGLPNDRFFAVRPEGSVSTLKIQRTERGDSAVYLCASSLLQGSDTQYFGPGTRLTVL.

In this sample, this clonotype turned up many times. The chain is built from TRBV5-1 and TRBJ2-1; unclear D gene. This CDR3 is 12 amino acids long. Trimming took off 6 bases at V and 9 bases at J, with 13 bases between the two ends. The germline CDR1 and CDR2 sequences are SGHRS and YFSETQ. The CDR3 spells CASISEGGEQFF. CDR3 nucleotide sequence: TGCGCCAGCATATCCGAAGGCGGTGAGCAGTTCTTC. The full variable domain, completed using reference TRBV5-1 and TRBJ2-1, is KAGVTQTPRYLIKTRGQQVTLSCSPISGHRSVSWYQQTPGQGLQFLFEYFSETQRNKGNFPGRFSGRQFSNSRSEMNVSTLELGDSALYLCASISEGGEQFFGPGTRLTVL.

Comment on this clonotype: At one end, the junction sequence differs from germline, possibly due to a read error. The chain couples TRBV20-1 to TRBJ2-1; weak D call: TRBD2 (5 bases). Germline assignment: CDR1 DFQATT and CDR2 SNEGSKA (reference sequence). The CDR3 is made up of 15 amino acids. The CDR3: CSARGPGWAYNEQFF. The DNA for the CDR3 is TGCAGTGCGAGAGGTCCGGGGTGGGCCTACAATGAGCAGTTCTTC.

In its sample, this clonotype was seen many times. The rearrangement links TRBV6-1 to TRBJ2-6; D call uncertain. The CDR3 covers 17 residues. In germline, CDR1 is MNHNS, CDR2 SASEGT. Trimming left V 0 bases short and J 4 bases short, with 13 bases between. The CDR3 spells CASSEAGWSSGANVLTF. The CDR3 DNA reads as TGTGCCAGCAGTGAAGCAGGGTGGTCTTCGGGGGCCAACGTCCTGACTTTC.

This clonotype was seen a few times. The chain is built from TRBV27 and TRBJ1-6; a possible D gene is TRBD1 (6 bases). V was trimmed by 7 bases and J by 5 bases, leaving 15 bases between them. The CDR3 runs to 15 residues. Germline CDR1 is MNHEY and CDR2 is SMNVEV (reference sequence). DNA for the CDR3: TGTGCCAGCAATTTTTCACAGGGAGATAATTCACCCCTCCACTTT. Its protein product is CASNFSQGDNSPLHF.

This chain links TRBV4-2 with TRBJ1-4; 8 bases map to TRBD1. Germline V gives CDR1 LGHNA, CDR2 YNFKEQ. The CDR3 length is 16 residues. V gave up 4 bases and J gave up 0 bases; unmatched junction bases: 4. Here the CDR3 DNA reads TGTGCCAGCAGCCGGGGACAGGCGGCAACTAATGAAAAACTGTTTTTT. Translating gives CASSRGQAATNEKLFF.

This clonotype was seen at least ten times. The chain carries TRBV7-9 and TRBJ2-3, with 14 bases fitting TRBD2. Germline V lookup: CDR1 SEHNR, CDR2 FQNEAQ (reference sequence). The V gene end was trimmed by 5 bases and the J gene end by 5 bases; junction bases not matched to a gene: 6. The CDR3 extends over 16 amino acids. The CDR3 here is CASSSTGTSGRDTQYF. CDR3 coding DNA: TGTGCCAGCAGCAGTACCGGGACTAGCGGGAGAGATACGCAGTATTTT.

This clonotype showed up just a few times. The chain joins TRBV5-4 to TRBJ2-7; a possible D gene is TRBD2 (6 bases). Germline V gene data show CDR1 as SGHNT and CDR2 as YYREEE (reference sequence). V was trimmed by 3 bases and J by 6 bases, leaving 10 bases between them. The CDR3 sequence is 12 residues long. The DNA for the CDR3 is TGTGCCAGCAGCTCCACCGGGGGCGAGCAGTACTTC. This gives the protein CASSSTGGEQYF.

This clonotype occurred a few times. The chain uses TRBV4-1 and TRBJ2-3; D is uncertain. Germline V gives CDR1 MGHRA, CDR2 YSYEKL. Trimming shortened V by 2 bases and J by 0 bases, and 9 bases separated the two germline ends. This CDR3 has 15 amino acids. CDR3 nucleotide sequence: TGCGCCAGCAGCCAACCAACTACGAGCACAGATACGCAGTATTTT. Translation gives CASSQPTTSTDTQYF.

The chain recombines TRBV20-1 with TRBJ2-4, with D perhaps TRBD1 or TRBD2 (5 bases each). Trimming removed 4 bases from V and 0 bases from J, with 13 bases in between. Per germline, CDR1 DFQATT and CDR2 SNEGSKA (reference sequence). The CDR3 has 15 residues. The CDR3 DNA reads as TGCAGTGCTACGTTGGGGGTTCTAGCCAAAAACATTCAGTACTTC. Translated, it gives CSATLGVLAKNIQYF.

There are many counts of this clonotype. The chain links TRBV11-3 to TRBJ2-7; no definite D call. Germline-derived CDR1 and CDR2 are SGHNT and YENEEA. Trimming pared 5 bases from V and 1 base from J, leaving 9 bases between. This CDR3 has 13 amino acids. The CDR3 loop is CASSVTDSYEQYF. In DNA, the CDR3 is TGTGCCAGCAGCGTTACAGATTCCTACGAGCAGTACTTC.

This clonotype was seen repeatedly, ten times or more. This sequence joins TRBV2 and TRBJ2-7; D unclear. Germline V gene sequence: CDR1 SNHLY, CDR2 FYNNEI. Trimming stripped 5 bases from V and 4 bases from J, with 12 bases between. The CDR3 is 13 residues long. This chain's CDR3 is CASSFPPRYEQYF. The CDR3 coding sequence is TGTGCCAGCAGTTTTCCCCCCCGGTACGAGCAGTACTTC.

The rearrangement uses TRBV7-2 and TRBJ2-7; D is perhaps TRBD2 (5 bases). This CDR3 has 15 residues. V dropped 1 base and J dropped 0 bases, with 10 bases sitting between them. Germline V gene lookup returns CDR1 SGHTA and CDR2 FQGNSA. CDR3 bases: TGTGCCAGCAGCTTAGTCTCCCGGGACTCCTACGAGCAGTACTTC. Protein: CASSLVSRDSYEQYF.

This clonotype was detected a few times. The chain recombines TRBV18 with TRBJ1-2; 7 bases line up with TRBD1. Germline CDR1 reads KGHSH; CDR2 reads LQKENI. This CDR3 region has 15 residues. V was pared by 4 bases and J by 3 bases, with 8 bases of the junction left unmatched. The CDR3 DNA is TGTGCCAGCTCACTATCCGGGACAGCGGACTATGGCTACACCTTC. Its translation: CASSLSGTADYGYTF.

The chain couples TRBV6-1 to TRBJ2-3; tentative D call: TRBD2 (5 bases). Germline lookup yields CDR1 MNHNS and CDR2 SASEGT. This CDR3 is 14 amino acids long. Trimming stripped 7 bases from V and 4 bases from J, with 15 bases between. As DNA, the CDR3 is TGTGCCAGCACGCAGCGGCCTGTATCAGATACGCAGTATTTT. Translation: CASTQRPVSDTQYF.

The sample holds a few counts of this clonotype. The chain uses TRBV3-1 and TRBJ2-7; perhaps TRBD2 as D (6 bases). The CDR3 runs 15 residues. Trimming stripped 1 base from V and 0 bases from J, with 10 bases between. The V gene's germline CDR1 is LGHDT and CDR2 YNNKEL (reference sequence). The CDR3 sequence: CASSQAPGLSYEQYF. CDR3 nucleotide sequence: TGTGCCAGCAGCCAAGCCCCGGGACTCTCCTACGAGCAGTACTTC.

V usage is TRBV7-8 and J usage is TRBJ2-1; D uncertain. The germline V gene encodes CDR1 SGHVS and CDR2 FQNEAQ. The V end lost 1 base, the J end lost 0 bases, and 10 bases lay between the germline ends. This CDR3 is built from 16 residues. The CDR3 here is CASSLVSGTSYNEQFF. The CDR3 coding sequence is TGTGCCAGCAGCTTAGTAAGTGGTACCTCCTACAATGAGCAGTTCTTC.

This clonotype was observed a handful of times. The rearrangement joins TRBV7-2 to TRBJ2-3, with a tentative D call TRBD2 (5 bases). Germline V gives CDR1 SGHTA, CDR2 FQGNSA. V dropped 0 bases and J dropped 0 bases, with 13 bases sitting between them. CDR3 length equals 17 residues. As DNA, the CDR3 is TGTGCCAGCAGCTTAGCGGGAGCCCCTGGGAGCACAGATACGCAGTATTTT. It is translated as CASSLAGAPGSTDTQYF.

This clonotype was observed many times. The chain couples TRBV5-1 to TRBJ2-7; no clear D gene. The CDR3 has 16 residues. Germline V gene lookup returns CDR1 SGHRS and CDR2 YFSETQ. The germline V and J ends were trimmed by 0 bases and 2 bases, with 15 bases remaining between them. CDR3 coding DNA: TGCGCCAGCAGCTTGGCCGAACGGAGATTGCCCTACGAGCAGTACTTC. Translating it yields CASSLAERRLPYEQYF. The full variable domain, rest sourced from reference TRBV5-1 and TRBJ2-7, is KAGVTQTPRYLIKTRGQQVTLSCSPISGHRSVSWYQQTPGQGLQFLFEYFSETQRNKGNFPGRFSGRQFSNSRSEMNVSTLELGDSALYLCASSLAERRLPYEQYFGPGTRLTVT.

This clonotype showed up just a few times. The chain carries TRBV15 and TRBJ2-2; TRBD2 is a possible D gene (6 bases). V was shortened by 5 bases and J by 7 bases, with 11 bases between the two germline ends. CDR3 length equals 13 residues. Germline V gene sequence: CDR1 LNHNV, CDR2 YYDKDF (reference sequence). The CDR3 is CATSWGEDGELFF. The CDR3, as DNA: TGTGCCACCAGCTGGGGGGAGGACGGGGAGCTGTTTTTT.